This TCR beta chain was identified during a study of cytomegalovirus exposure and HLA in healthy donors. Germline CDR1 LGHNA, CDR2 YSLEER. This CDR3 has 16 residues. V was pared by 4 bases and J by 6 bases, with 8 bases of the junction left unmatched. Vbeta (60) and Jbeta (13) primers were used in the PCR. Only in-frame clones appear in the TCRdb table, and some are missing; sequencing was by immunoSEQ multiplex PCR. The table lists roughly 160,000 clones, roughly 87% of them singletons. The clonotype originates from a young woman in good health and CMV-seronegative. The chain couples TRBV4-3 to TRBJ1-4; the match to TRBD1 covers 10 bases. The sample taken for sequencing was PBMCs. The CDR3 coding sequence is TGCGCCAGCAGCCGATTTACCGGGACAGGGGATGAAAAACTGTTTTTT. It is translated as CASSRFTGTGDEKLFF.